These 26 T cell receptor beta chains share one sample of origin, sequenced in a study of blood T cell dynamics during melanoma immunotherapy. Libraries were prepared by immunoSEQ multiplex PCR; TCRdb keeps only in-frame clonotypes and omits some of them. Among about 15,000 clones listed, approximately 87% were seen once. Noted time point: pre-treatment baseline. Source: blood, taken from a patient treated with checkpoint blockade. The receptors shown here come from a human donor with melanoma.

The CDR3 DNA sequence: TGTGCCAGCAGTTTCAGCGGGGGGACCGGGGAGCTGTTTTTT. It specifies CASSFSGGTGELFF. V usage is TRBV11-2 and J usage is TRBJ2-2; 9 bases fit TRBD2. The CDR3 runs 14 residues. Unmatched junction bases numbered 4, after V lost 6 bases and J lost 5 bases. In germline, CDR1 is SGHAT, CDR2 FQNNGV. Using reference TRBV11-2 and TRBJ2-2 for the parts outside the CDR3, the full variable domain is EAGVAQSPRYKIIEKRQSVAFWCNPISGHATLYWYQQILGQGPKLLIQFQNNGVVDDSQLPKDRFSAERLKGVDSTLKIQPAKLEDSAVYLCASSFSGGTGELFFGEGSRLTVL.

This chain uses TRBV6-1 with TRBJ1-1; a possible D gene is TRBD1 (5 bases). Germline-derived CDR1 and CDR2 are MNHNS and SASEGT. This CDR3 is 14 amino acids long. The V end lost 0 bases, the J end lost 1 base, and 6 bases lay between the germline ends. The CDR3 sequence is CASSEAGGNTEAFF. The CDR3 coding sequence is TGTGCCAGCAGTGAAGCGGGGGGGAACACTGAAGCTTTCTTT.

The rearrangement links TRBV19 to TRBJ2-7; 7 bases fit TRBD2. Trimming removed 3 bases from V and 3 bases from J; junction bases left unmatched: 2. CDR1 is LNHDA, CDR2 SQIVND, per germline (reference sequence). CDR3 length: 13 residues. The CDR3 DNA reads TGTGCCAGTAGTATTAGCGGGTACTACGAGCAGTACTTC. Encoded protein: CASSISGYYEQYF.

The chain employs TRBV19 and TRBJ1-6; TRBD1 matches 9 bases. CDR1 and CDR2 (germline): LNHDA, SQIVND (reference sequence). The V segment lost 6 bases and the J segment 10 bases; nucleotides outside the gene matches: 4. The CDR3 length is 13 residues. Here the CDR3 DNA reads TGTGCCAGTAGCGGGACAGGGAGGTCACCCCTCCACTTT. The encoded protein is CASSGTGRSPLHF.

This chain connects TRBV19 to TRBJ1-5; 8 nucleotides agree with TRBD1. Germline V gives CDR1 LNHDA, CDR2 SQIVND (reference sequence). This CDR3 is built from 14 residues. V trimming: 5 bases; J trimming: 2 bases; junction bases outside the gene matches: 2. CDR3 sequence reads: CASSQTGGNQPQHF. As DNA, the CDR3 is TGTGCCAGTAGTCAGACAGGGGGCAATCAGCCCCAGCATTTT.

The table lists this clone with a count of one. This chain uses TRBV5-1 with TRBJ2-5, with D possibly being TRBD1 (5 bases). The CDR3 has 12 residues. Trimming took 7 bases from V and 4 from J, leaving 11 bases between them. Germline loops: CDR1 SGHRS, CDR2 YFSETQ. In DNA form, the CDR3 reads TGCGCCAGCTCGGAACAGGCAGAGACCCAGTACTTC. Amino acids: CASSEQAETQYF.

The chain has TRBV6-6 and TRBJ2-7; 7 bases agree with TRBD2. Germline CDR1 and CDR2: MNHNY and SVGAGI (reference sequence). The trim removed 3 bases at V and 3 bases at J, leaving 2 bases unmatched. The CDR3 has 13 residues. The CDR3: CASSYGGVYEQYF. The CDR3 DNA is TGTGCCAGCAGTTATGGGGGGGTCTACGAGCAGTACTTC.

This chain links TRBV7-6 with TRBJ2-5; no clear D gene. CDR1 SGHVS and CDR2 FNYEAQ come from the germline V gene. There are 15 residues in the CDR3. V lost 2 bases and J 0 bases, leaving 10 bases between the germline ends. The CDR3 spells CASSLIASYQETQYF. The DNA of the CDR3 is TGTGCCAGCAGCTTAATCGCCTCTTACCAAGAGACCCAGTACTTC.

CDR3 loop: CASSEGTGKAYNEQFF. The CDR3 DNA sequence: TGTGCCAGTAGTGAAGGGACAGGGAAGGCCTACAATGAGCAGTTCTTC. This rearrangement joins TRBV19 to TRBJ2-1, with TRBD1 identical over 9 bases. After removal of 5 bases from V and 2 bases from J, the junction contained 7 bases not matched to a gene. Germline V CDR1 and CDR2: LNHDA, SQIVND (reference sequence). CDR3 length: 16 residues. Variable domain in full (rest from reference TRBV19 and TRBJ2-1): DGGITQSPKYLFRKEGQNVTLSCEQNLNHDAMYWYRQDPGQGLRLIYYSQIVNDFQKGDIAEGYSVSREKKESFPLTVTSAQKNPTAFYLCASSEGTGKAYNEQFFGPGTRLTVL.

The genes are TRBV7-9 and TRBJ2-5; no clear D gene. V lost 5 bases and J 5 bases, leaving 12 bases between the germline ends. CDR3 length equals 13 residues. Germline loops: CDR1 SEHNR, CDR2 FQNEAQ (reference sequence). This CDR3 reads CASSARTVETQYF. CDR3 coding DNA: TGTGCCAGCAGCGCCAGAACGGTTGAGACCCAGTACTTC.

CDR3 in DNA: TGTGCCAGCAGTCCGACAGGGACCCCTAATGAAAAACTGTTTTTT. It codes for CASSPTGTPNEKLFF. The chain combines TRBV7-6 with TRBJ1-4; TRBD1 matches 7 bases. CDR3 length: 15 amino acids. The V gene's germline CDR1 is SGHVS and CDR2 FNYEAQ. Unmatched junction bases numbered 7, after V lost 6 bases and J lost 3 bases.

J is TRBJ1-4 and V is TRBV28; D not certain. Germline V CDR1 and CDR2: MDHEN, SYDVKM. The CDR3 runs 14 residues. V shed 7 bases and J shed 5 bases, with 14 bases lying between them. The CDR3 nucleotides are TGTGCCAGCACCAAGACCCTACCAAATGAAAAACTGTTTTTT. Amino acid sequence: CASTKTLPNEKLFF. The complete variable domain, with remaining parts taken from reference TRBV28 and TRBJ1-4, reads DVKVTQSSRYLVKRTGEKVFLECVQDMDHENMFWYRQDPGLGLRLIYFSYDVKMKEKGDIPEGYSVSREKKERFSLILESASTNQTSMYLCASTKTLPNEKLFFGSGTQLSVL.

The chain employs TRBV19 and TRBJ1-1; D possibly corresponds to TRBD1 (5 bases). This CDR3 contains 14 residues. Trimming removed 4 bases at V and 0 bases at J, with 9 bases between. Germline CDR1 and CDR2: LNHDA and SQIVND (reference sequence). CDR3 residues: CASSSRGMNTEAFF. CDR3 DNA: TGTGCCAGTAGTAGTAGGGGAATGAACACTGAAGCTTTCTTT.

The chain is built from TRBV6-5 and TRBJ2-1, with TRBD2 matching 9 bases. V shed 6 bases, J shed 1 base, and the junction held 4 bases outside the gene matches. The CDR3 covers 15 residues. CDR1 and CDR2 (germline): MNHEY, SVGAGI. Here the CDR3 reads CASRREGGSYNEQFF. In DNA, the CDR3 is TGTGCCAGCAGGCGGGAGGGGGGTTCCTACAATGAGCAGTTCTTC.

V is TRBV19 and J is TRBJ2-1; 8 nucleotides align to TRBD2. The CDR3 extends over 13 amino acids. J lost 10 bases, V lost 3 bases, and 5 bases had no gene match. CDR1 is LNHDA, CDR2 SQIVND, per germline (reference sequence). The CDR3 DNA sequence: TGTGCCAGTAGTATGCGGACTAGCTCAGAGCAGTTCTTC. Translated, it gives CASSMRTSSEQFF.

This chain uses TRBV2 with TRBJ1-2; 7 bases line up with TRBD1. The germline gives CDR1 SNHLY, CDR2 FYNNEI. After removal of 8 bases from V and 4 bases from J, the junction contained 7 bases not matched to a gene. CDR3 length: 13 amino acids. The CDR3 protein is CASSGGQAYGYTF. The CDR3 DNA reads as TGTGCCAGCTCCGGAGGACAGGCCTATGGCTACACCTTC.

This chain uses TRBV28 with TRBJ1-2, with no clear D. V lost 5 bases, J lost 2 bases, and 9 bases lay in between. This CDR3 region has 13 residues. CDR1 is MDHEN, CDR2 SYDVKM, per germline. The CDR3 sequence: CASSEWGNYGYTF. The CDR3 DNA sequence: TGTGCCAGCAGTGAGTGGGGAAACTATGGCTACACCTTC.

This chain joins TRBV2 and TRBJ1-1; TRBD1 aligns across 7 bases. V trimming: 6 bases; J trimming: 2 bases; junction bases outside the gene matches: 15. Germline-derived CDR1 and CDR2 are SNHLY and FYNNEI. CDR3 length equals 17 residues. CDR3 amino acids: CASSRTGAGSKNTEAFF. The CDR3 DNA sequence: TGTGCCAGCAGCCGAACAGGGGCTGGAAGTAAAAACACTGAAGCTTTCTTT.

V gene TRBV11-1 combines with J gene TRBJ1-2, with D unclear. Trimming took off 1 base at V and 2 bases at J, with 11 bases between the two ends. This CDR3 spans 15 amino acids. Germline V gives CDR1 SGHAT, CDR2 FQDESV (reference sequence). The CDR3 spells CASSLGGKTNYGYTF. CDR3 coding DNA: TGTGCCAGCAGCTTAGGGGGAAAGACCAACTATGGCTACACCTTC.

The CDR3 DNA sequence: TGTGCCAGCAGCTTAGCGTCACCGGGACAGGGGGCCCCTCAGCCCCAGCATTTT. The encoded protein is CASSLASPGQGAPQPQHF. The V gene is TRBV7-9, the J gene TRBJ1-5; 12 bases line up with TRBD1. The CDR3 extends over 18 amino acids. In germline, CDR1 is SEHNR, CDR2 FQNEAQ (reference sequence). Germline trimming cut 0 bases from V and 6 bases from J; bases unmatched to any gene: 9. Full variable domain (remainder filled in from reference TRBV7-9 and TRBJ1-5): DTGVSQNPRHKITKRGQNVTFRCDPISEHNRLYWYRQTLGQGPEFLTYFQNEAQLEKSRLLSDRFSAERPKGSFSTLEIQRTEQGDSAMYLCASSLASPGQGAPQPQHFGDGTRLSIL.

This clone was observed a handful of times. The CDR3 region has the DNA TGCGCCAGCAGCTTCGGACAGGGAGGAAACACCATATATTTT. Translated: CASSFGQGGNTIYF. This chain links TRBV5-1 with TRBJ1-3; 8 nucleotides agree with TRBD1. This CDR3 region has 14 residues. Trimming at V came to 2 bases and at J to 4 bases, leaving 2 bases not matched to a gene. Germline CDR1 reads SGHRS; CDR2 reads YFSETQ.

The V call is TRBV9, the J call TRBJ2-7; D ambiguous. The CDR3 extends over 14 amino acids. The V gene's germline CDR1 is SGDLS and CDR2 YYNGEE. The V end was cut by 0 bases, the J end by 1 base, with 8 bases between. As DNA, the CDR3 is TGTGCCAGCAGCGTAGGTGCCAGTTCCTACGAGCAGTACTTC. Protein: CASSVGASSYEQYF.

The chain has TRBV7-2 and TRBJ1-4; weak D call: TRBD1 (6 bases). Germline V gene sequence: CDR1 SGHTA, CDR2 FQGNSA. Trimming pared 6 bases from V and 8 bases from J, leaving 16 bases between. The CDR3 loop spans 14 amino acids. This CDR3 reads CASSGGATREKLFF. CDR3 bases: TGTGCCAGCAGTGGGGGGGCGACGCGGGAAAAACTGTTTTTT.

The genes are TRBV19 and TRBJ2-7; TRBD2 is a possible D gene (6 bases). V shed 2 bases and J shed 3 bases, with 11 bases lying between them. CDR1 is LNHDA, CDR2 SQIVND, per germline (reference sequence). The CDR3 loop spans 14 amino acids. CDR3 coding DNA: TGTGCCAGTAGTATATCGGAGGGCGTCTACGAGCAGTACTTC. As protein: CASSISEGVYEQYF.

V is TRBV18 and J is TRBJ1-3, with D perhaps TRBD1 (5 bases). CDR1 is KGHSH, CDR2 LQKENI, per germline. The CDR3 is 14 residues long. V shed 3 bases and J shed 2 bases, with 8 bases lying between them. The chain's CDR3 is CASSPPGTGNTIYF. CDR3 bases: TGTGCCAGCTCACCCCCAGGGACTGGAAACACCATATATTTT.

This rearrangement joins TRBV6-4 to TRBJ2-3; TRBD1 agrees at 7 bases. The CDR3 runs 12 residues. Germline loops: CDR1 MRHNA, CDR2 SNTAGT. Germline trimming cut 4 bases from V and 8 bases from J; bases unmatched to any gene: 3. The CDR3 coding sequence is TGTGCCAGCAGTGGAGGGGGCGGTACGCAGTATTTT. Its translation: CASSGGGGTQYF.